The clone carrying this T cell receptor beta chain was counted only a few times. CDR3 size: 14 residues. Trimming took 6 bases from V and 2 from J, leaving 14 bases between them. The V gene's germline CDR1 is MNHEY and CDR2 SMNVEV (reference sequence). This sample is drawn from a study of blood T cells in healthy people across ages. A second about 7 to 11 cycle PCR used barcoded and J-beta primers. TCRdb fed the 5' RACE reads into MiXCR, producing one record per CDR3 protein. The data contain hundreds of thousands of distinct CDR3 sequences, just under 25% of them singletons. This same sample was also part of a study on T cells of mothers and their children.

Sequenced input: blood. This chain links TRBV27 with TRBJ2-7, with D perhaps matching TRBD1 or TRBD2 (6 bases each). This clonotype was obtained from a boy aged 5-17 years in good health. CDR3 sequence (DNA): TGTGCCAGCAGCAGGGGACTTGTACCCTACGAGCAGTACTTC. Translated: CASSRGLVPYEQYF.